The sequence of this T cell receptor beta chain was determined in a study of blood T cell repertoires in COVID-19. Across the whole study: Acute and convalescent COVID-19 samples came from the United States, Italy and Spain. In each case, the material was cDNA or gDNA derived from T cells, B-cell-depleted T cells, or PBMCs.

The length of the CDR3 is 12 residues. The ends were cut back, 8 bases at V and 6 bases at J, with 13 bases in the middle. Germline loops: CDR1 MNHEY, CDR2 SVGAGI. Clones were read by immunoSEQ multiplex PCR, and TCRdb kept only the in-frame ones, dropping some. The sample has 150,000 to 200,000 clones, roughly 90% seen once. This sequence was found in a man aged 55 to 70 with acute or convalescent COVID-19. The sample comprised peripheral blood. The rearrangement joins TRBV6-5 to TRBJ1-2; possible D gene TRBD1, 5 bases. For the CDR3, the DNA is TGTGCCAGCCGGGTACAGGCTCATGGCTACACCTTC. It specifies CASRVQAHGYTF.